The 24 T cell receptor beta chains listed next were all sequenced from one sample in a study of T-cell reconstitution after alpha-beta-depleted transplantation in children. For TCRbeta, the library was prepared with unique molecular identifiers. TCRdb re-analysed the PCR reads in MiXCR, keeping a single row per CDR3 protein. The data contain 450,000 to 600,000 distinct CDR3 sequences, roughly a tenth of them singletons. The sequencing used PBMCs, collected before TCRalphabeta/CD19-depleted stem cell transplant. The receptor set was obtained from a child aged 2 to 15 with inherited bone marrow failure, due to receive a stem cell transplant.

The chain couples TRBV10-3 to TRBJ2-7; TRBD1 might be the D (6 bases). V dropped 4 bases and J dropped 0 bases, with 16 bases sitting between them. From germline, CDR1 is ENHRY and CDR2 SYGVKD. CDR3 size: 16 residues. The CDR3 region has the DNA TGTGCCATCAGTGGTATCGGGCAGGGGAACTCCTACGAGCAGTACTTC. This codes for CAISGIGQGNSYEQYF.

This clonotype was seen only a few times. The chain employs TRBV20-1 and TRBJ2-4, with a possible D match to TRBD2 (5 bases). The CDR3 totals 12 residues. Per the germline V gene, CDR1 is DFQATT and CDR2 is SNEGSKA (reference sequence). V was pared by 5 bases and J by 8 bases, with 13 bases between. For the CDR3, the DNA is TGCAGTGCTGGAACCGGGGTGCACATTCAGTACTTC. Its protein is CSAGTGVHIQYF.

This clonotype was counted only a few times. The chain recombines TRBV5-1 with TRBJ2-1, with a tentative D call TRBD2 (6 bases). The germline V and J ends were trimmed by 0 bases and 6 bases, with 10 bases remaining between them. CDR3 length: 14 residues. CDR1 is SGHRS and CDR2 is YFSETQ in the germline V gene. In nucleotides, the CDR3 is TGCGCCAGCAGCTTGGGGGTAGCGGTCAATGAGCAGTTCTTC. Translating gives CASSLGVAVNEQFF.

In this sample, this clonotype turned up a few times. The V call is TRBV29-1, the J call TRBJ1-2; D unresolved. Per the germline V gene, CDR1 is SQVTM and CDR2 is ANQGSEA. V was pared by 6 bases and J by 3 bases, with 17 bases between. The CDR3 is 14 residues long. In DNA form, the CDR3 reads TGCAGCGTGCGGTCGGGCGGAAGCCACTATGGCTACACCTTC. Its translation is CSVRSGGSHYGYTF.

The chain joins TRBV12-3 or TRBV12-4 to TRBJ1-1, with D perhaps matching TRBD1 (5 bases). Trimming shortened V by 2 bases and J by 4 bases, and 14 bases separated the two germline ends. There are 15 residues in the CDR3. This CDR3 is CASSLNIWGSTEAFF. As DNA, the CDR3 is TGTGCCAGCAGTTTAAATATCTGGGGGAGCACTGAAGCTTTCTTT.

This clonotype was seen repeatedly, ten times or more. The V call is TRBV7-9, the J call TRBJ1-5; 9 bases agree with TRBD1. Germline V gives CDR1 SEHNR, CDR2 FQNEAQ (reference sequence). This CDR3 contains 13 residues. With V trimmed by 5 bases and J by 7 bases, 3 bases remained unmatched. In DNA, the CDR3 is TGTGCCAGCAGCAGGACAGGGGAACAGCCCCAGCATTTT. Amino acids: CASSRTGEQPQHF.

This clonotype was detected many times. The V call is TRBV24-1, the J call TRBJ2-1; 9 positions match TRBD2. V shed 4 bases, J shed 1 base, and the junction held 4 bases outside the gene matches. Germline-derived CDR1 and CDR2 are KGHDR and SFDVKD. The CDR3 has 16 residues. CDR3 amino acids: CATSDVSGRSYNEQFF. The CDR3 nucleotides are TGTGCCACCAGTGACGTAAGCGGGAGGTCCTACAATGAGCAGTTCTTC.

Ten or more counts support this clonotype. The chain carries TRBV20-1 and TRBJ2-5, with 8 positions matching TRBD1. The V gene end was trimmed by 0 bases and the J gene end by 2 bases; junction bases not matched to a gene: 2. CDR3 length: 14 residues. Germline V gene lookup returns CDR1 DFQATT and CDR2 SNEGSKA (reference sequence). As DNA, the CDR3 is TGCAGTGCTAGAGAAAGGACAGGGCAAGAGACCCAGTACTTC. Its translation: CSARERTGQETQYF.

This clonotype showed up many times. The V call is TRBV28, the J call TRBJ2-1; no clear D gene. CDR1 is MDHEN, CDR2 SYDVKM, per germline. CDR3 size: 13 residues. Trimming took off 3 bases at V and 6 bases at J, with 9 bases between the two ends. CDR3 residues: CASSFSVTNEQFF. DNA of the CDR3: TGTGCCAGCAGTTTTTCGGTAACCAATGAGCAGTTCTTC.

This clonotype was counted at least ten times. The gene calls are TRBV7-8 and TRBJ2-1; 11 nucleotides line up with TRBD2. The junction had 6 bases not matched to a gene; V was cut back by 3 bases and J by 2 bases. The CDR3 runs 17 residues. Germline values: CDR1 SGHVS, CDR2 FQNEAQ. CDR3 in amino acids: CASSFRLAGPTYNEQFF. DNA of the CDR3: TGTGCCAGCAGCTTCCGACTAGCGGGACCGACCTACAATGAGCAGTTCTTC. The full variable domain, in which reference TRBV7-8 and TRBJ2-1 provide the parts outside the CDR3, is GAGVSQSPRYKVAKRGQDVALRCDPISGHVSLFWYQQALGQGPEFLTYFQNEAQLDKSGLPSDRFFAERPEGSVSTLKIQRTQQEDSAVYLCASSFRLAGPTYNEQFFGPGTRLTVL.

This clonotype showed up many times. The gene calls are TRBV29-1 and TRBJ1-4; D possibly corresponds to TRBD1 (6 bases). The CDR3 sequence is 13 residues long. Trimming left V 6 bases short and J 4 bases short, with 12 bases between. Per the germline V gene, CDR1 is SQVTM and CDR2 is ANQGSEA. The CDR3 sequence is CSVSGTLNEKLFF. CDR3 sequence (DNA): TGCAGCGTCTCCGGGACACTTAATGAAAAACTGTTTTTT.

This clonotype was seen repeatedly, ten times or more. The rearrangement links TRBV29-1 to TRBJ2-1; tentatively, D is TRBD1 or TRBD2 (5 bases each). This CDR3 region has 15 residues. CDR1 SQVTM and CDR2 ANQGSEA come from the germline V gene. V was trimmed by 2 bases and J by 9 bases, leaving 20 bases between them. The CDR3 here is CSVELPGTLIGEQFF. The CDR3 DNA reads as TGCAGCGTTGAATTGCCGGGGACGCTAATCGGTGAGCAGTTCTTC.

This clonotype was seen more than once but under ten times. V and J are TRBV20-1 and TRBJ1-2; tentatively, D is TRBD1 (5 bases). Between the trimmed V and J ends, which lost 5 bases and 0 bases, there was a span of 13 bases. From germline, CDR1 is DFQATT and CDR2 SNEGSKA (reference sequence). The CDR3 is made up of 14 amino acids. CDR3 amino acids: CSARLMTANYGYTF. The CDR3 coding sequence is TGCAGTGCTCGCCTCATGACAGCTAACTATGGCTACACCTTC.

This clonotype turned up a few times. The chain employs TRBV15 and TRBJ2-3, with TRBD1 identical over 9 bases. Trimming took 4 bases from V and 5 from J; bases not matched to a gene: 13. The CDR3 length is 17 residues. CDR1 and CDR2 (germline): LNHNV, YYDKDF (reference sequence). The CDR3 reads CATSTIPGTGFGDTQYF. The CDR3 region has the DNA TGTGCCACCAGCACTATTCCCGGGACAGGGTTCGGAGATACGCAGTATTTT.

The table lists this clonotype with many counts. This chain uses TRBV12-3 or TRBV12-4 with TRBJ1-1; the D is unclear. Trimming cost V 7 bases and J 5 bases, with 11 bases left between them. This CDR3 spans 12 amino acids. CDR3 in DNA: TGTGCCAGCAAGGCCCTAACTACTGAAGCTTTCTTT. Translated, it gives CASKALTTEAFF.

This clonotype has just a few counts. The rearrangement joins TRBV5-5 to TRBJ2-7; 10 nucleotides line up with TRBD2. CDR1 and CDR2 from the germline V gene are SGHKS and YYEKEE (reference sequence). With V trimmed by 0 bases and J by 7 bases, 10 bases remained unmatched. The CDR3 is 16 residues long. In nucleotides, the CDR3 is TGTGCCAGCAGCTTGGCCCCGCTAGCGGGAGCGGGAGAGCAGTACTTC. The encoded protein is CASSLAPLAGAGEQYF.

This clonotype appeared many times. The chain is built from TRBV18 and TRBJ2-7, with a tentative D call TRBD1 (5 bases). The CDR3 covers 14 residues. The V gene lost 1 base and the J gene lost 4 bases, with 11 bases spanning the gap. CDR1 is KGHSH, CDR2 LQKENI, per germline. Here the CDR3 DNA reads TGTGCCAGCTCACCACTGCAGGGTTGGTACGAGCAGTACTTC. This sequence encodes CASSPLQGWYEQYF.

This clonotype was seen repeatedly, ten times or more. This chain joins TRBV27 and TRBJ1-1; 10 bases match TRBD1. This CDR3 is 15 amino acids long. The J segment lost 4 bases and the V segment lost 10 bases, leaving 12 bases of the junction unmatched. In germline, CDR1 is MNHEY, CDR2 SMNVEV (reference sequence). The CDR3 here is CATRSRDRGGTEAFF. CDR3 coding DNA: TGTGCCACCCGGTCGCGGGACAGGGGTGGCACTGAAGCTTTCTTT.

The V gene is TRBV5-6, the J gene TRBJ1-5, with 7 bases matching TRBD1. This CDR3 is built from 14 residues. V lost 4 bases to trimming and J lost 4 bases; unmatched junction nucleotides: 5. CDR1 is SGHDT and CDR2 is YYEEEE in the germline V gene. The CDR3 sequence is CASSTTGWNQPQHF. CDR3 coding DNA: TGTGCCAGCAGCACGACAGGGTGGAATCAGCCCCAGCATTTT.

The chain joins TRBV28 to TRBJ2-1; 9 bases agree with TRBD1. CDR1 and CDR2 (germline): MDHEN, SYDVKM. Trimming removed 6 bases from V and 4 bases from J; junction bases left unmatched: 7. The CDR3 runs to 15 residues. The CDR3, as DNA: TGTGCCAGCAGCCCGTACAGGGGGCTGTACAATGAGCAGTTCTTC. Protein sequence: CASSPYRGLYNEQFF.

This CDR3 reads CASSYHAWTSGSADTQYF. CDR3 nucleotides: TGTGCCAGCAGTTACCACGCTTGGACTAGCGGGAGTGCAGATACGCAGTATTTT. V is TRBV6-2 or TRBV6-3 and J is TRBJ2-3; the match to TRBD2 covers 13 bases. The CDR3 runs to 18 residues. V trimming: 2 bases; J trimming: 4 bases; junction bases outside the gene matches: 9. CDR1 and CDR2 from the germline V gene are MNHEY and SVGEGT.

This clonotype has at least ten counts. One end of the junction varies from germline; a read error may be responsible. The CDR3 bases are TGTGCTAGCAGCCACACGGGGTCACTCACAGATACGCAGTATTTT. It yields the protein CASSHTGSLTDTQYF. The chain links TRBV7-7 to TRBJ2-3, with a possible D match to TRBD2 (5 bases). Germline CDR1 reads SSHAT; CDR2 reads FNYEAQ (reference sequence). The CDR3 covers 15 residues.

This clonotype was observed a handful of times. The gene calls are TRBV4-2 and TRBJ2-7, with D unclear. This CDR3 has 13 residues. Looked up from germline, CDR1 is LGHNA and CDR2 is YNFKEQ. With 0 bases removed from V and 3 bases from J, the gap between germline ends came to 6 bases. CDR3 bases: TGTGCCAGCAGCCAAGATTTAAGCTACGAGCAGTACTTC. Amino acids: CASSQDLSYEQYF.

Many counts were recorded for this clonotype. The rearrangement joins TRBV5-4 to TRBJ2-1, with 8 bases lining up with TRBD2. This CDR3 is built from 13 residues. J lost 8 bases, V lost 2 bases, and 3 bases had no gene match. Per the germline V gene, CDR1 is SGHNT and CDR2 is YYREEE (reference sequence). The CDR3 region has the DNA TGTGCCAGCAGCTTAGCGGGAGTCGATGAGCAGTTCTTC. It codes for CASSLAGVDEQFF.